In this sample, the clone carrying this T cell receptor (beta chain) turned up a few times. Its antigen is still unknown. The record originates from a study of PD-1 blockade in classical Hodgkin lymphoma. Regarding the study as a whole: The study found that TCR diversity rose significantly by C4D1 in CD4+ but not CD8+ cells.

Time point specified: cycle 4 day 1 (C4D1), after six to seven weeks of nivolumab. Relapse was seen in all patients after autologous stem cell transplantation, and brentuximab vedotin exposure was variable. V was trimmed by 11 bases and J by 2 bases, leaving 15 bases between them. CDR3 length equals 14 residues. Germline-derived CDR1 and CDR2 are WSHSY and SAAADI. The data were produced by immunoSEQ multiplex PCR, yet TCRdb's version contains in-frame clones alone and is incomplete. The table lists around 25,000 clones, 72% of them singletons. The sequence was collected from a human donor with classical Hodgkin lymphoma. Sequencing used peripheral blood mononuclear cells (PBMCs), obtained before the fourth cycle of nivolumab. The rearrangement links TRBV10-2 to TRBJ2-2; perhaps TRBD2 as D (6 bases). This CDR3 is CAAFRGANTGELFF. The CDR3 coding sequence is TGCGCCGCGTTCCGCGGGGCCAACACCGGGGAGCTGTTTTTT.